This T cell receptor beta chain emerged from a study of beta chain features in type 1 diabetes. Study summary: No patient-donor differences in age, gender, total cells or subset yield.

Study-wide results and limits: A moderate, significant TCRB CDR3 shortening appeared in type 1 diabetes across four CD4+ subsets.

All of the isolated RNA was reverse transcribed, so expressed TCRB transcripts were sequenced. Average reads for naive, central memory and regulatory T cell samples were about 3.57 million. Some clones are missing from TCRdb's copy, which holds only in-frame ones; the method was immunoSEQ multiplex PCR. The sample has around 130,000 clones; 16% are singletons. This clone was observed a few times. Its target is unknown. CDR3 length equals 11 residues. Per germline, CDR1 SGHTA and CDR2 FQGNSA. Deletions cut 5 bases from V and 3 bases from J, with 5 bases between. Without exception, sorted populations had purity beyond 95%.

This receptor was identified in a man in his thirties or forties with type 1 diabetes. The chain carries TRBV7-2 and TRBJ2-7; unclear D gene. Sequencing input: central memory CD4+ T cells from blood. The DNA for the CDR3 is TGTGCCAGCAGCAATCGCTACGAGCAGTACTTC. Protein product: CASSNRYEQYF.